This record concerns one T cell receptor (beta chain) sequence. Profiling relied on immunoSEQ multiplex PCR, and the TCRdb table lists in-frame clones only, not all of them. This sample yields some 130,000 clones, of which about nine tenths are seen a single time; 8.7% belongs to the top ten. The sample comes from a study of control samples from healthy donors and cancer patients. Trimming took off 4 bases at V and 2 bases at J, with 14 bases between the two ends. The germline V gene encodes CDR1 LGHDT and CDR2 YNNKEL (reference sequence). There are 16 residues in the CDR3. The TCR was taken from a woman in her 30s in good health. The chain carries TRBV3-1 (or the pseudogene TRBV3-2) and TRBJ1-4; maybe TRBD1 (5 bases). The sequencing input was blood. The CDR3 DNA sequence: TGTGCCAGCAGCCCCCGAGCGGGGGTGACTAATGAAAAACTGTTTTTT. This encodes CASSPRAGVTNEKLFF.